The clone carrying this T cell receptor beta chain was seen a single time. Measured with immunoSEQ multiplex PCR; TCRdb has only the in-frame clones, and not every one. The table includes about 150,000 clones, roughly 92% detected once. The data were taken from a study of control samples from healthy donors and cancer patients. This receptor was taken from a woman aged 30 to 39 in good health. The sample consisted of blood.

CDR3 region: CASSSRTGNAFF. The CDR3 DNA reads TGTGCCAGCAGCAGCCGGACAGGGAATGCTTTCTTT. The chain has TRBV5-5 and TRBJ1-1, with TRBD1 identical over 8 bases. CDR1 SGHKS and CDR2 YYEKEE come from the germline V gene (reference sequence). Trimming at V came to 4 bases and at J to 11 bases, leaving 7 bases not matched to a gene. The CDR3 is 12 residues long.